The 9 T cell receptor beta chains given below trace back to one sample, sequenced in a study of monozygotic twins with inflammatory bowel disease. No DNA is given; TCRdb re-called the 5' RACE reads and lists each CDR3 protein once. In all, the sample yields 300,000 to 350,000 distinct CDR3 sequences. The sequencing input was blood. The receptor set was obtained from a human donor with ulcerative colitis or Crohn's disease, or a healthy co-twin of an affected twin (not recorded which).

The rearrangement joins TRBV5-1 to TRBJ2-1; there is no DNA to check the TCRdb D call of TRBD2. Germline V gives CDR1 SGHRS, CDR2 YFSETQ. This CDR3 has 15 residues. The CDR3 loop reads CASSLGLAGASDQFF.

The chain couples TRBV19 to TRBJ2-2. CDR3 size: 15 residues. The germline V gene encodes CDR1 LNHDA and CDR2 SQIVND (reference sequence). CDR3 loop: CASSIDLGNTGELFF.

This chain joins TRBV20-1 and TRBJ1-4. Germline CDR1 and CDR2: DFQATT and SNEGSKA (reference sequence). The CDR3 contains 12 residues. CDR3: CSAGTIYEKLFF.

The gene calls are TRBV21-1 and TRBJ1-1. TRBV21-1 is a listed pseudogene. This CDR3 comprises 12 residues. CDR3 amino acids: CATKQMNTEAFF.

The genes are TRBV5-1 and TRBJ2-1; TCRdb's assignment of TRBD1 cannot be checked, as there is no DNA. The CDR3 is 12 amino acids. Germline V gives CDR1 SGHRS, CDR2 YFSETQ. CDR3 loop: CASSFEAGEQFF.

This sequence joins TRBV28 and TRBJ1-2; the TRBD1 assignment by TCRdb is unverifiable without DNA. The CDR3 covers 14 residues. CDR1 is MDHEN, CDR2 SYDVKM, per germline. Here the CDR3 reads CASSLESDRDGYTF.

V usage is TRBV20-1 and J usage is TRBJ2-7; TCRdb designates TRBD2, a call that cannot be tested without DNA. CDR3 length: 15 amino acids. Germline CDR1 and CDR2: DFQATT and SNEGSKA (reference sequence). The CDR3 is CSAPRVVTSHYEQYF.

The chain combines TRBV3-1 with TRBJ2-7. The CDR3 is made up of 15 amino acids. CDR1 LGHDT and CDR2 YNNKEL come from the germline V gene (reference sequence). The CDR3 here is CASSPGYRGSYEQYF.

J is TRBJ1-5 and V is TRBV7-9. The CDR3 is 15 amino acids. CDR1 and CDR2 (germline): SEHNR, FQNEAQ (reference sequence). CDR3: CASSASVVSNQPQHF.